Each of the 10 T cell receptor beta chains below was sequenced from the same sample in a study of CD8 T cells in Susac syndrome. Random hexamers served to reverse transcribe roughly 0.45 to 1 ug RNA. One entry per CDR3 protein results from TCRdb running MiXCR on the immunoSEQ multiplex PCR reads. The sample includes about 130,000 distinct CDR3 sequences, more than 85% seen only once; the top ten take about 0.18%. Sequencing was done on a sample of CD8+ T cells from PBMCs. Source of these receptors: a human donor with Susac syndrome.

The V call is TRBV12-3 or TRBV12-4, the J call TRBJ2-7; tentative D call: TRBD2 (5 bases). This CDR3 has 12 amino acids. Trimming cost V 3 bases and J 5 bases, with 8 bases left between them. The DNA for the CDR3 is TGTGCCAGCAGTTTTAGCGCGAACGAGCAGTACTTC. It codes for CASSFSANEQYF.

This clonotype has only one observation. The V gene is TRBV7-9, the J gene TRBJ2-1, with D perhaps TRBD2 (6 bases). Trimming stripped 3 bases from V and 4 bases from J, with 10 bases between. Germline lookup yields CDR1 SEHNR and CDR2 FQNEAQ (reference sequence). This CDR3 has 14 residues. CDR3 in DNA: TGTGCCAGCAGCTTCGGCGGGGCATACAATGAGCAGTTCTTC. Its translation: CASSFGGAYNEQFF.

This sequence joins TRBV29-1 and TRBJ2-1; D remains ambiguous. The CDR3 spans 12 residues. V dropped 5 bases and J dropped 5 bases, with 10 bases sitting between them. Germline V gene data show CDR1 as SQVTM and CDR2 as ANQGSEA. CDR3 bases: TGCAGCGTTACAAGAGCCCACAATGAGCAGTTCTTC. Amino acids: CSVTRAHNEQFF.

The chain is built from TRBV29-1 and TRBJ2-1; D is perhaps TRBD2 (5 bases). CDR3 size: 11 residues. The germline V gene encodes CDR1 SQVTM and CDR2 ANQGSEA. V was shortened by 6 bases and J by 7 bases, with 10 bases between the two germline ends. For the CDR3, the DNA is TGCAGCGTCGAGGGAAAGAATGAGCAGTTCTTC. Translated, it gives CSVEGKNEQFF.

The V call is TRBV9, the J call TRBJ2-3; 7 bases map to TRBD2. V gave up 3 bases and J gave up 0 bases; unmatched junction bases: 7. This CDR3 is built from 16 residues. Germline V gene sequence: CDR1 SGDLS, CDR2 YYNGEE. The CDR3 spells CASSANSGPSTDTQYF. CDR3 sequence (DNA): TGTGCCAGCAGCGCCAATAGCGGGCCTAGCACAGATACGCAGTATTTT.

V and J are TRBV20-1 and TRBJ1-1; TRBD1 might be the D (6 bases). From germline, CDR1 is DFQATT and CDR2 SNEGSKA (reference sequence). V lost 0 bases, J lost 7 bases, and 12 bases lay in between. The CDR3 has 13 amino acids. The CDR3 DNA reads TGCAGTGCTAGAGATCTTTGGACAGATGAAGCTTTCTTT. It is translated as CSARDLWTDEAFF.

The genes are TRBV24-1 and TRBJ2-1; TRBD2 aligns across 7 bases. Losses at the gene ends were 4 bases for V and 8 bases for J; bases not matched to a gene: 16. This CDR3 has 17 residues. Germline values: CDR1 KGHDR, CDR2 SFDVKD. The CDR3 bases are TGTGCCACCAGTGACTCCGTTGGGGCGGGAGTCCGCGATGAGCAGTTCTTC. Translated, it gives CATSDSVGAGVRDEQFF.

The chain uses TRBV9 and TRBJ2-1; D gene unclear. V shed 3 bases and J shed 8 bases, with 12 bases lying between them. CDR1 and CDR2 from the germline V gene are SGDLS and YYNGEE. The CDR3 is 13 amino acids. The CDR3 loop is CASSAQEVHEQFF. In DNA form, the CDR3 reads TGTGCCAGCAGCGCGCAGGAAGTCCATGAGCAGTTCTTC.

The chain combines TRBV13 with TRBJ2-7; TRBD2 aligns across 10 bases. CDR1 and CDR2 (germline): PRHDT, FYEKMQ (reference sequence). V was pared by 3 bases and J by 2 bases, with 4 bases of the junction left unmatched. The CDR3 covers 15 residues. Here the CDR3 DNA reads TGTGCCAGCAGCTTTCATACTAGCGGGACCTACGAGCAGTACTTC. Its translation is CASSFHTSGTYEQYF.

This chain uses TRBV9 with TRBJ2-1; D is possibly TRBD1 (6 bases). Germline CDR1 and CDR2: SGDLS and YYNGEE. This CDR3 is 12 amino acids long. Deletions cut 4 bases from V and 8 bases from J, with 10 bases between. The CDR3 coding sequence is TGTGCCAGCAGCTCGGACAGCTATGAGCAGTTCTTC. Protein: CASSSDSYEQFF.